This TCR beta chain was profiled in a study of T cells after yellow fever vaccination. This clonotype has a count of ten or more. V was clipped by 1 base and J by 6 bases; unmatched bases: 6. There are 14 residues in the CDR3. CDR1 is SQVTM, CDR2 ANQGSEA, per germline. One entry per CDR3 protein results from TCRdb running MiXCR on the 5' RACE reads. The table records 150,000 to 200,000 distinct CDR3 sequences, more than 9.5% of them present only once. The gene calls are TRBV29-1 and TRBJ2-3, with TRBD2 matching 8 bases. The sequenced sample was CD8+ T cells sorted from PBMCs, obtained 15 days after the yellow fever booster vaccination. The receptor was derived from a man younger than 35 who received the YFV17D yellow fever vaccine. In DNA form, the CDR3 reads TGCAGCGTTGAAGCCAGCGGGGGTTTGGATACGCAGTATTTT. Protein product: CSVEASGGLDTQYF.